In its sample, the clone carrying this T cell receptor (beta chain) was seen many times. The antigen remains unidentified. The data were obtained in a study of CD8 T cells in ankylosing spondylitis. The study, taken as a whole, reports: For ankylosing spondylitis blood, a TCR beta motif of 7 or 8 highly homologous variants appeared characteristic.

Using its own MiXCR run on the 5' RACE reads, TCRdb lists one record per CDR3 protein. This sample has a few hundred thousand distinct CDR3 sequences, with approximately 20% found just once. Germline CDR1 reads SGHRS; CDR2 reads YFSETQ. The V gene end was trimmed by 2 bases and the J gene end by 2 bases; junction bases not matched to a gene: 3. The CDR3 has 14 residues. The sample consisted of blood, either unsorted or a sorted T cell fraction (not recorded which). The sequence derives from a male donor with ankylosing spondylitis. The genes are TRBV5-1 and TRBJ2-7, with TRBD2 matching 8 bases. The CDR3 DNA reads TGCGCCAGCAGCTTTGCGGGAGGCGCCTACGAGCAGTACTTC. It is translated as CASSFAGGAYEQYF.